The 5 T cell receptor beta chains below were found in one sample sequenced in a study of cytomegalovirus exposure and HLA in healthy donors. This table comes from immunoSEQ multiplex PCR, and its TCRdb copy is limited to in-frame clones, with some not included. This repertoire shows 220,000 or so clones, around four fifths found once; its top ten account for more than 13%. The source material was PBMCs. Source of these receptors: a woman in her twenties or thirties in good health and CMV-seropositive.

This clone was picked up a small number of times. The chain combines TRBV5-1 with TRBJ1-1; TRBD1 might be the D (5 bases). The CDR3 loop spans 13 amino acids. V dropped 5 bases and J dropped 3 bases, with 11 bases sitting between them. The V gene's germline CDR1 is SGHRS and CDR2 YFSETQ. The CDR3 reads CASRLDTYTEAFF. CDR3 DNA sequence: TGCGCCAGCAGGCTGGACACCTACACTGAAGCTTTCTTT.

The chain is built from TRBV13 and TRBJ1-2; D is unresolved. Germline assignment: CDR1 PRHDT and CDR2 FYEKMQ (reference sequence). The CDR3 sequence is 15 residues long. V shed 3 bases and J shed 6 bases, with 17 bases lying between them. The CDR3 nucleotides read TGTGCCAGCAGCTTCCTAGAGGGTTTTGTCGATGGCTACACCTTC. This translates into CASSFLEGFVDGYTF. Combining the CDR3 with reference TRBV13 and TRBJ1-2 gives the whole variable domain AAGVIQSPRHLIKEKRETATLKCYPIPRHDTVYWYQQGPGQDPQFLISFYEKMQSDKGSIPDRFSAQQFSDYHSELNMSSLELGDSALYFCASSFLEGFVDGYTFGSGTRLTVV.

The chain recombines TRBV4-2 with TRBJ1-2; D gene ambiguous. V was trimmed by 6 bases and J by 2 bases, leaving 13 bases between them. The V gene's germline CDR1 is LGHNA and CDR2 YNFKEQ. CDR3 size: 14 residues. CDR3 DNA: TGTGCCAGCAGTATCTCAGGAACCAACTATGGCTACACCTTC. Translated: CASSISGTNYGYTF.

CDR3 in DNA: TGTGCCAGCAGTCGTACCCCGGACAGGGTGGAAGCTTTCTTT. It translates to CASSRTPDRVEAFF. The rearrangement uses TRBV27 and TRBJ1-1, with 8 positions matching TRBD1. There are 14 residues in the CDR3. Trimming at V came to 5 bases and at J to 8 bases, leaving 10 bases not matched to a gene. The germline V gene has CDR1 MNHEY and CDR2 SMNVEV (reference sequence).

The J gene is TRBJ2-7, the V gene TRBV28; TRBD1 is a possible D gene (6 bases). There are 14 residues in the CDR3. V was trimmed by 10 bases and J by 0 bases, leaving 16 bases between them. Germline V gene sequence: CDR1 MDHEN, CDR2 SYDVKM. CDR3 DNA sequence: TGTGCCACCTCCCGAAGGGGGAACTCCTACGAGCAGTACTTC. This codes for CATSRRGNSYEQYF.